These 16 T cell receptor beta chains originate from one sample sequenced in a study of OX40 agonist ivuxolimab in advanced cancers. Some clones are missing from TCRdb's copy, which holds only in-frame ones; the method was immunoSEQ multiplex PCR. The sample includes under 45,000 clones, roughly 89% seen only once; the top ten take 1.8%. This sample comprised CD4+ or CD8+ T cells sorted from blood, obtained in a trial of the OX40 agonist ivuxolimab. These receptors were taken from an adult with an advanced solid tumor such as melanoma, head and neck, liver or kidney cancer.

The V gene is TRBV6-5, the J gene TRBJ1-1, with 7 bases aligning to TRBD1. V lost 7 bases, J lost 5 bases, and 1 base stayed unmatched. The CDR3 has 11 amino acids. Germline lookup yields CDR1 MNHEY and CDR2 SVGAGI. The DNA of the CDR3 is TGTGCCAGCACGACAGGGACTGAAGCTTTCTTT. Translated: CASTTGTEAFF.

The chain links TRBV7-9 to TRBJ1-3; no firm D call. The germline CDR1 and CDR2 sequences are SEHNR and FQNEAQ (reference sequence). The V end lost 4 bases, the J end lost 2 bases, and 6 bases lay between the germline ends. CDR3 size: 13 residues. CDR3 region: CASSSRAGNTIYF. CDR3 DNA sequence: TGTGCCAGCAGCTCTAGGGCTGGAAACACCATATATTTT.

The V gene is TRBV5-1, the J gene TRBJ2-6; the D gene is possibly TRBD1 (5 bases). Deletions cut 0 bases from V and 0 bases from J, with 7 bases between. The CDR3 sequence is 16 residues long. Germline CDR1 SGHRS, CDR2 YFSETQ. The CDR3 protein is CASSLVGPSGANVLTF. As DNA, the CDR3 is TGCGCCAGCAGCTTGGTGGGGCCCTCTGGGGCCAACGTCCTGACTTTC. The whole variable domain, filled in from reference TRBV5-1 and TRBJ2-6, reads KAGVTQTPRYLIKTRGQQVTLSCSPISGHRSVSWYQQTPGQGLQFLFEYFSETQRNKGNFPGRFSGRQFSNSRSEMNVSTLELGDSALYLCASSLVGPSGANVLTFGAGSRLTVL.

The genes are TRBV27 and TRBJ1-6; D gene unclear. Germline assignment: CDR1 MNHEY and CDR2 SMNVEV (reference sequence). CDR3 length equals 15 residues. Trimming took off 10 bases at V and 4 bases at J, with 17 bases between the two ends. CDR3 protein: CATRGREPYNSPLHF. In DNA, the CDR3 is TGTGCCACCCGAGGAAGGGAACCGTATAATTCACCCCTCCACTTT.

The J gene is TRBJ1-4, the V gene TRBV6-1; D perhaps matches TRBD1 (5 bases). The V gene's germline CDR1 is MNHNS and CDR2 SASEGT. CDR3 length: 15 residues. Trimming removed 5 bases at V and 0 bases at J, with 10 bases between. In DNA, the CDR3 is TGTGCCAGCAGTACGGGGGTTACAACTAATGAAAAACTGTTTTTT. Translating it yields CASSTGVTTNEKLFF.

This chain uses TRBV5-1 with TRBJ2-5, with D maybe TRBD2 (6 bases). The J call could be wrong; TRBJ2-7 is a better fit for the DNA end. This CDR3 is built from 15 residues. Germline loops: CDR1 SGHRS, CDR2 YFSETQ. The CDR3 DNA reads as TGCGCCAGCAGCCTAGGGACTGAGATCTCCTACGAGCAGTACTTC. Amino acid sequence: CASSLGTEISYEQYF.

The chain carries TRBV2 and TRBJ2-1; 7 nucleotides line up with TRBD2. Per germline, CDR1 SNHLY and CDR2 FYNNEI. J gave up 4 bases and V 5 bases, and 5 bases lay outside the gene matches. The CDR3 has 14 residues. The CDR3 coding sequence is TGTGCCAGCAGTTCGCGGGGGATTTACAATGAGCAGTTCTTC. This encodes CASSSRGIYNEQFF. The complete variable domain, with remaining parts taken from reference TRBV2 and TRBJ2-1, reads EPEVTQTPSHQVTQMGQEVILRCVPISNHLYFYWYRQILGQKVEFLVSFYNNEISEKSEIFDDQFSVERPDGSNFTLKIRSTKLEDSAMYFCASSSRGIYNEQFFGPGTRLTVL.

This clone was seen a single time. The gene calls are TRBV28 and TRBJ2-6; 7 bases line up with TRBD2. Germline values: CDR1 MDHEN, CDR2 SYDVKM. The CDR3 contains 16 residues. Germline trimming cut 7 bases from V and 2 bases from J; bases unmatched to any gene: 8. The CDR3 region has the DNA TGTGCCAGCACGGTGTCAGCGGGGCCTGGGGCCAACGTCCTGACTTTC. This codes for CASTVSAGPGANVLTF.

This clone turned up a few times. This sequence joins TRBV4-1 and TRBJ1-1, with unresolved D. The CDR3 is made up of 12 amino acids. The germline gives CDR1 MGHRA, CDR2 YSYEKL. Trimming shortened V by 4 bases and J by 1 base, and 4 bases separated the two germline ends. CDR3 sequence: CASSRRNTEAFF. For the CDR3, the DNA is TGCGCCAGCAGCCGGCGGAACACTGAAGCTTTCTTT.

This chain connects TRBV28 to TRBJ1-1; no clear D. This CDR3 is built from 14 residues. Per the germline V gene, CDR1 is MDHEN and CDR2 is SYDVKM. The germline V and J ends were trimmed by 2 bases and 3 bases, with 10 bases remaining between them. The CDR3 sequence is CASSLNRRDTEAFF. The CDR3 DNA sequence: TGTGCCAGCAGTTTAAACAGACGGGACACTGAAGCTTTCTTT.

This chain links TRBV28 with TRBJ1-1; no firm D call. This CDR3 contains 13 residues. V was clipped by 6 bases and J by 3 bases, with 11 bases between them. Per germline, CDR1 MDHEN and CDR2 SYDVKM. CDR3 bases: TGTGCCAGCAGCCCCGACCGAGACACTGAAGCTTTCTTT. Amino acid sequence: CASSPDRDTEAFF.

The gene calls are TRBV7-9 and TRBJ2-5; D uncertain. The CDR3 is 13 residues long. Trimming shortened V by 5 bases and J by 3 bases, and 10 bases separated the two germline ends. Germline CDR1 and CDR2: SEHNR and FQNEAQ (reference sequence). CDR3 coding DNA: TGTGCCAGCAGCCGAATACCAGAAGAGACCCAGTACTTC. Amino acid sequence: CASSRIPEETQYF. Together with reference TRBV7-9 and TRBJ2-5, the CDR3 gives the full variable domain: DTGVSQNPRHKITKRGQNVTFRCDPISEHNRLYWYRQTLGQGPEFLTYFQNEAQLEKSRLLSDRFSAERPKGSFSTLEIQRTEQGDSAMYLCASSRIPEETQYFGPGTRLLVL.

The rearrangement uses TRBV6-5 and TRBJ1-6, with TRBD1 as a possible D gene (6 bases). The length of the CDR3 is 15 residues. The V and J ends lost 5 bases and 11 bases respectively, with 19 bases between them. Germline lookup yields CDR1 MNHEY and CDR2 SVGAGI. CDR3 sequence: CASSPRGGGPPPLHF. The CDR3 DNA is TGTGCCAGCAGTCCCCGAGGGGGGGGACCGCCACCCCTCCACTTT.

The chain has TRBV14 and TRBJ2-3; D may be TRBD2 (6 bases). Per the germline V gene, CDR1 is SGHDN and CDR2 is FVKESK. The ends were cut back, 6 bases at V and 2 bases at J, with 9 bases in the middle. This CDR3 contains 13 residues. The CDR3 sequence: CASSRDFTDTQYF. CDR3 DNA sequence: TGTGCCAGCAGTCGGGACTTCACAGATACGCAGTATTTT.

The gene calls are TRBV30 and TRBJ2-1, with D possibly TRBD1 on 5 matching bases. Germline V gene lookup returns CDR1 GTSNPN and CDR2 SVGIG (reference sequence). The ends were cut back, 1 base at V and 10 bases at J, with 11 bases in the middle. The CDR3 totals 12 residues. CDR3 loop: CAWSDRPGEQFF. In nucleotides, the CDR3 is TGTGCCTGGAGTGACAGGCCTGGGGAGCAGTTCTTC.

CDR3 DNA: TGTGCCACGGAGACTGGAAAAAGCTCCTACAATGAGCAGTTCTTC. It translates to CATETGKSSYNEQFF. V usage is TRBV28 and J usage is TRBJ2-1; D gene unclear. Trimming removed 10 bases at V and 0 bases at J, with 16 bases between. The CDR3 is 15 residues long. Germline lookup yields CDR1 MDHEN and CDR2 SYDVKM. Combining the CDR3 with reference TRBV28 and TRBJ2-1 gives the whole variable domain DVKVTQSSRYLVKRTGEKVFLECVQDMDHENMFWYRQDPGLGLRLIYFSYDVKMKEKGDIPEGYSVSREKKERFSLILESASTNQTSMYLCATETGKSSYNEQFFGPGTRLTVL.